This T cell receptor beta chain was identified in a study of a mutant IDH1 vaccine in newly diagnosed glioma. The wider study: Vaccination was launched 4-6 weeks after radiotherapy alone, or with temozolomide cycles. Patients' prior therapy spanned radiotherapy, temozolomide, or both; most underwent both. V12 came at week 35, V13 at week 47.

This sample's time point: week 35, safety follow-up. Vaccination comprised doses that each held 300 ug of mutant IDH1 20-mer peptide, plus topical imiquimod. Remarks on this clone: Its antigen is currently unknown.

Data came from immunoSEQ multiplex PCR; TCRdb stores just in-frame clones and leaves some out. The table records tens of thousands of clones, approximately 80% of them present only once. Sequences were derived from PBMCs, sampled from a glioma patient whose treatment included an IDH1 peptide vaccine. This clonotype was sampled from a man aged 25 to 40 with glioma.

The CDR3 loop is CASSYSSGEREKLFF. The CDR3 bases are TGTGCCAGCAGTTACTCGTCAGGGGAGCGTGAAAAACTGTTTTTT. The chain links TRBV6-5 to TRBJ1-4, with D perhaps matching TRBD1 (6 bases). The CDR3 is made up of 15 amino acids. V was shortened by 0 bases and J by 7 bases, with 12 bases between the two germline ends. Germline CDR1 and CDR2: MNHEY and SVGAGI.